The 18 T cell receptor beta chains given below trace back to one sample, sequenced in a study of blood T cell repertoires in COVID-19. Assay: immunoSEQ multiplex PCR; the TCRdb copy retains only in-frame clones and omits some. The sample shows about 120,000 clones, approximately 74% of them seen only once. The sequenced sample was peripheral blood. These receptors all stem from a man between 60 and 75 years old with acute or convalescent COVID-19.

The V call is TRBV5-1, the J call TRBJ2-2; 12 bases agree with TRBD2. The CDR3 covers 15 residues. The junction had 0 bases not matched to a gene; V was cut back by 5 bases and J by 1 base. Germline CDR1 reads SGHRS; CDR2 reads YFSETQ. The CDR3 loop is CASRTSGGNTGELFF. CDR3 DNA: TGCGCCAGCAGGACTAGCGGGGGGAACACCGGGGAGCTGTTTTTT.

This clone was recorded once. The CDR3 DNA reads TGTGCCAGTAGTATCAGGGCGACGCAGCCCCAGCATTTT. Translation: CASSIRATQPQHF. The genes are TRBV19 and TRBJ1-5; weak D call: TRBD1 (5 bases). The germline V gene has CDR1 LNHDA and CDR2 SQIVND (reference sequence). The CDR3 runs 13 residues. V was shortened by 3 bases and J by 7 bases, with 10 bases between the two germline ends.

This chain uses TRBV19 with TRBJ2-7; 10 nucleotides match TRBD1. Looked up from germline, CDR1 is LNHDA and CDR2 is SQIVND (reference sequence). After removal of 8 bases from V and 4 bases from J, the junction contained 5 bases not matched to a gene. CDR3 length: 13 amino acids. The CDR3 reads CASDEGQGYEQYF. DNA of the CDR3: TGTGCCAGTGATGAGGGACAGGGGTACGAGCAGTACTTC.

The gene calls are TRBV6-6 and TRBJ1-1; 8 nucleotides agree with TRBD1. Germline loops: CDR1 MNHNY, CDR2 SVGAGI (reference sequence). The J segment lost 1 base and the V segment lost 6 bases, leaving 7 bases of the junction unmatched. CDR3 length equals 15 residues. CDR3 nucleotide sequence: TGTGCCAGCAGGCCCTGGACAGGGCCGAACACTGAAGCTTTCTTT. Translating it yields CASRPWTGPNTEAFF.

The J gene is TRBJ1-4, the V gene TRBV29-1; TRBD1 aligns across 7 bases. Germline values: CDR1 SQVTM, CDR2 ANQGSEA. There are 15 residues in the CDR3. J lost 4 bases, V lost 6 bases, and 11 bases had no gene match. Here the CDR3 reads CSVPGEGAGNEKLFF. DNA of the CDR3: TGCAGCGTCCCCGGCGAGGGGGCAGGTAATGAAAAACTGTTTTTT.

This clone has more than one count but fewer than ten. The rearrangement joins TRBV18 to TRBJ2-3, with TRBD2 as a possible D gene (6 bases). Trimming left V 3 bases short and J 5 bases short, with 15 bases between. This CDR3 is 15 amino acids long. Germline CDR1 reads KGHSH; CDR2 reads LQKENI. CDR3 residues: CASSPSPGAGDTQYF. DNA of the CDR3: TGTGCCAGCTCACCGTCCCCGGGAGCGGGAGATACGCAGTATTTT.

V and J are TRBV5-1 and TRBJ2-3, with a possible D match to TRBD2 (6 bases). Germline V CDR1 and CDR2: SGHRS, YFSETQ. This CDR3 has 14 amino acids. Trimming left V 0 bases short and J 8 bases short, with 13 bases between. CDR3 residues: CASSLETGSGTQYF. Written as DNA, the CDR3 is TGCGCCAGCAGCTTGGAAACAGGTAGCGGTACGCAGTATTTT. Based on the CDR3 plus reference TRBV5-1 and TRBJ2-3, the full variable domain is KAGVTQTPRYLIKTRGQQVTLSCSPISGHRSVSWYQQTPGQGLQFLFEYFSETQRNKGNFPGRFSGRQFSNSRSEMNVSTLELGDSALYLCASSLETGSGTQYFGPGTRLTVL.

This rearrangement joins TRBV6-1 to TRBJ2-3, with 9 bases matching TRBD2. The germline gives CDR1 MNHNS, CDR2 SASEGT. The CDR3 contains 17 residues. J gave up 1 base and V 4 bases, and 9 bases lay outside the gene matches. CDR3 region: CASSGLAAGGRTDTQYF. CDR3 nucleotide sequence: TGTGCCAGCAGTGGGTTGGCCGCGGGGGGGCGCACAGATACGCAGTATTTT.

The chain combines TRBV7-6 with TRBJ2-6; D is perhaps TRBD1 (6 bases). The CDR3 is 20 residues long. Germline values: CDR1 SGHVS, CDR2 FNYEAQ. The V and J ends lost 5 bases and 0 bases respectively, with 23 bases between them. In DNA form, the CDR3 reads TGTGCCAGCAGCCCCTTCCACAGGGAAAGTTCTCTCTCTGGGGCCAACGTCCTGACTTTC. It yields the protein CASSPFHRESSLSGANVLTF.

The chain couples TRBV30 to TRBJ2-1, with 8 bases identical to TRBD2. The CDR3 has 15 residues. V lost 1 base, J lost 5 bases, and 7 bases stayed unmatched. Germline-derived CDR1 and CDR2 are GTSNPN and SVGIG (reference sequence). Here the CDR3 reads CAWSGIGGGNNEQFF. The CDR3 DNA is TGTGCCTGGAGTGGCATAGGCGGGGGGAACAATGAGCAGTTCTTC.

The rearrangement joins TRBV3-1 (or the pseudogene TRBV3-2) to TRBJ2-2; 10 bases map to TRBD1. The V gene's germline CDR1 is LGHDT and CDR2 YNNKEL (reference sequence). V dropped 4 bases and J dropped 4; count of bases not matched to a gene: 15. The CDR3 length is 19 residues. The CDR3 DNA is TGTGCCAGCAGCCTTGCGGGGGTCGGGACAGGGGTTCGCACCGGGGAGCTGTTTTTT. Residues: CASSLAGVGTGVRTGELFF.

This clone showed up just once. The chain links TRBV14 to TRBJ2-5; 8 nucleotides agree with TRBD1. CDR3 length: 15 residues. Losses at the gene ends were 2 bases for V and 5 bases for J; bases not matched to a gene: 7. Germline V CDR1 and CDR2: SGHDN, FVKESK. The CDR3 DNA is TGTGCCAGCAGCCAATGGGACAGGAAGATGGAGACCCAGTACTTC. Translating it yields CASSQWDRKMETQYF.

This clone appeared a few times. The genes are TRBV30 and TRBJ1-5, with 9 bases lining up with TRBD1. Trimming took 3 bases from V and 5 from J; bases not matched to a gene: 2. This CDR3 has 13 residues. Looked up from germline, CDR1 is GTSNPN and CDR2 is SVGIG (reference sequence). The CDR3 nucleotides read TGTGCCTGGAGCTGGGACAGGGATCAGCCCCAGCATTTT. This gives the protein CAWSWDRDQPQHF.

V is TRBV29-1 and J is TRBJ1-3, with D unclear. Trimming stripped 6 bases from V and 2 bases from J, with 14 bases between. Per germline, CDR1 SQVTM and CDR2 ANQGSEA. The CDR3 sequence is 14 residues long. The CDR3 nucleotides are TGCAGCGTCGTCTCCCGGTCGGCTGGAAACACCATATATTTT. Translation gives CSVVSRSAGNTIYF.

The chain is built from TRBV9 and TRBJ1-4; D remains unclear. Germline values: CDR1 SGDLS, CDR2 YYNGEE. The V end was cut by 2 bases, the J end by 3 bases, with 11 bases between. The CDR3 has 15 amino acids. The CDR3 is CASSVDTASNEKLFF. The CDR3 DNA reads TGTGCCAGCAGCGTCGACACCGCCTCTAATGAAAAACTGTTTTTT.

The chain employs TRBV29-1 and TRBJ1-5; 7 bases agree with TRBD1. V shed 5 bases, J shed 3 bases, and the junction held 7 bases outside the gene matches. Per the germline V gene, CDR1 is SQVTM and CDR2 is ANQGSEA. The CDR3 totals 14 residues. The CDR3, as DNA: TGCAGCGTTCTTACAGGGGATTACAATCAGCCCCAGCATTTT. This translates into CSVLTGDYNQPQHF.

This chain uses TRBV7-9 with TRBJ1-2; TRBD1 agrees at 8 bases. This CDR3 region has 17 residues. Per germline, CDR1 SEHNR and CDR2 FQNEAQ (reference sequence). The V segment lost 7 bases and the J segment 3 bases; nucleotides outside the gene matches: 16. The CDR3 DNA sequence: TGTGCCAGCACCTACCTGGACAGGGCCTTTGTTTACTATGGCTACACCTTC. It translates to CASTYLDRAFVYYGYTF.

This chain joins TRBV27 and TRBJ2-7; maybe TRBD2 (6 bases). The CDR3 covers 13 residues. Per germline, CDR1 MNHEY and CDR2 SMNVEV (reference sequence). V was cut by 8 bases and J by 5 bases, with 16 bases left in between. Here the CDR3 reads CASAKHGSNEQYF. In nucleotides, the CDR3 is TGTGCCAGCGCAAAACACGGGAGCAACGAGCAGTACTTC.